A selection of T cell receptor beta chains follows, all from one sample in a study of Graves' ophthalmopathy and Graves' hyperthyroidism. TCRdb independently ran MiXCR on the multiplex PCR reads; one entry per CDR3 protein. The sample holds a few hundred thousand distinct CDR3 sequences; around 21% are singletons and the top ten take under 3%. The material sequenced was peripheral blood. The receptors stem from a woman aged 18 to 35 with stable Graves' hyperthyroidism. Each CDR3 is given with its conserved first and last residue. D genes are given only for firm matches. Not every row has a clone size; where given, it reads once, few, many or a size class.

clone size	D gene	V gene	J gene	CDR3 DNA	CDR3 protein
many	.	TRBV5-1	TRBJ1-6	TGCGCCAGCAGCTTGGAGGTGACAGCTTCATCCCTCCACTTT	CASSLEVTASSLHF
many	.	TRBV19	TRBJ2-4	TGTGCCAGTAGTATAGAGCGGGCGAAGCCGAACATTCAGTACTTC	CASSIERAKPNIQYF
many	TRBD1	TRBV9	TRBJ1-2	TGTGCCAGCATCTTCCAGGGGGCTCAGGGCTATGGCTACACCTTC	CASIFQGAQGYGYTF
few	.	TRBV7-2	TRBJ2-5	TGTGCCAGCGCGCTAGGGGCAGAGACCCAGTACTTC	CASALGAETQYF
many	TRBD1	TRBV20-1	TRBJ2-5	TGCAGTGCTAGAGAACAGGGGGAATGGGAGACCCAGTACTTC	CSAREQGEWETQYF
many	.	TRBV6-1	TRBJ1-2	TGTGCCAGCAGTGAAGTGGGGGTTAGTGGCTACACCTTC	CASSEVGVSGYTF
many	.	TRBV6-1	TRBJ1-5	TGTGCCAGCAGTGAAGCGCAGGGCTATAGCAATCAGCCCCAGCATTTT	CASSEAQGYSNQPQHF
many	TRBD1	TRBV28	TRBJ2-7	TGTGCCTCGTCCCCGGGACAGATTGGAGCCTACGAGCAGTACTTC	CASSPGQIGAYEQYF
many	TRBD1	TRBV6-5	TRBJ2-7	TGTGCCAGCAGTTACGGACAGGGGGCTTACGAGCAGTACTTC	CASSYGQGAYEQYF
many	.	TRBV6-2/TRBV6-3	TRBJ1-1	TGTGCCAGCAGGGGGGCTTTTACTGAAGCTTTCTTT	CASRGAFTEAFF
.	TRBD1	TRBV2	TRBJ1-1	TGTGCCAGTGGGACAGGGGGGGATCAAACTGAAGCTTTCTTT	CASGTGGDQTEAFF
many	.	TRBV27	TRBJ1-5	TGTGCCAGCAGTAGTTTTAGCAATCAGCCCCAGCATTTT	CASSSFSNQPQHF
.	.	TRBV11-1	TRBJ1-6	TGTGCCAGCAGCTCCCACGATACCACAGGGTTGGGTTCACCCCTCCACTTT	CASSSHDTTGLGSPLHF
many	TRBD2	TRBV10-3	TRBJ2-7	TGTGCCATCAGCCAGGGCCTTAGCGGGAGAAGTGGGGGACCGTACTTC	CAISQGLSGRSGGPYF
many	TRBD2	TRBV20-1	TRBJ2-7	TGCAGTGCTCTAGCGGGACAACTCTCCTACGAGCAGTACTTC	CSALAGQLSYEQYF
many	.	TRBV10-3	TRBJ2-7	TGTGCCATCAGGGACGGAACCCACGAGCAGTACTTC	CAIRDGTHEQYF
many	TRBD1	TRBV24-1	TRBJ1-2	TGTGCCACCAGTGATGCCCGGGGACAGGGGGCGCGATATGGCTACACCTTC	CATSDARGQGARYGYTF
many	TRBD1	TRBV7-9	TRBJ1-2	TGTGCCAGCAGCTCCCTCGGGACAGACTATGGCTACACCTTC	CASSSLGTDYGYTF
.	.	TRBV28	TRBJ1-5	TGTGCCAGCAAGAAGGCGCCAGGAGGGCGTCAGCCCCAGCATTTT	CASKKAPGGRQPQHF
.	.	TRBV6-9	TRBJ1-2	TGTGCCAGCAGTTCCCTATTACACAGGGCTGGCTACACCTTC	CASSSLLHRAGYTF
many	.	TRBV15	TRBJ1-2	TGTGCCACCAGCAGAGAACGGTACTATGGCTACACCTTC	CATSRERYYGYTF
many	TRBD1	TRBV24-1	TRBJ2-7	TGTGCCACCAGTGCAGATGGACAGGGTTACGAGCAGTACTTC	CATSADGQGYEQYF
many	.	TRBV10-3	TRBJ2-5	TGTGCCATCAGTCGAGGGGTGGATGGGGAGACCCAGTACTTC	CAISRGVDGETQYF
.	.	TRBV12-3/TRBV12-4	TRBJ1-1	TGTGCCAGCAGTAATCGGCCGGACACTGAAGCTTTCTTT	CASSNRPDTEAFF
.	.	TRBV12-3/TRBV12-4	TRBJ2-5	TGTGCCAGCAGTAGAGCAGGGGGACTCCAAGAGACCCAGTACTTC	CASSRAGGLQETQYF
many	.	TRBV6-1	TRBJ1-5	TGTGCCAGCAGTGCCAGACAGAATCAGCCCCAGCATTTT	CASSARQNQPQHF
many	.	TRBV27	TRBJ2-3	TGTGCCAGCAGTTTATCAGGGGAGAAAACAGATACGCAGTATTTT	CASSLSGEKTDTQYF
.	TRBD1	TRBV24-1	TRBJ1-5	TGTGCCACCAGTGACACCTCAGGGGGACTCAATCAGCCCCAGCATTTT	CATSDTSGGLNQPQHF